The 24 T cell receptor beta chains below were found in one sample sequenced in a study of blood T cell repertoires in COVID-19. Assay: immunoSEQ multiplex PCR; the TCRdb copy retains only in-frame clones and omits some. Among 200,000 or so clones listed, around 85% were seen once. Sequenced input: peripheral blood. These receptors were collected from a man between 65 and 85 years old with active or convalescent COVID-19.

The chain is built from TRBV28 and TRBJ2-5; 7 bases map to TRBD2. V lost 6 bases and J lost 5; bases outside the gene matches: 12. Germline CDR1 MDHEN, CDR2 SYDVKM. The CDR3 covers 15 residues. This CDR3 is CASSPRERRWETQYF. In DNA, the CDR3 is TGTGCCAGCAGCCCGCGGGAGAGGAGGTGGGAGACCCAGTACTTC.

This chain connects TRBV28 to TRBJ2-5; 11 bases map to TRBD1. The CDR3 spans 18 residues. J lost 4 bases, V lost 6 bases, and 16 bases had no gene match. CDR1 MDHEN and CDR2 SYDVKM come from the germline V gene. CDR3 nucleotide sequence: TGTGCCAGCAGGGACAGGGGGCTGGGAAGGGGATTAAGAGAGACCCAGTACTTC. It is translated as CASRDRGLGRGLRETQYF.

The V call is TRBV25-1, the J call TRBJ1-4, with D unresolved. The V end was cut by 0 bases, the J end by 5 bases, with 10 bases between. The CDR3 sequence is 15 residues long. Per germline, CDR1 MGHDK and CDR2 SYGVNS. The CDR3 DNA is TGTGCCAGCAGTGAATACCACAACAGAAATGAAAAACTGTTTTTT. Translating gives CASSEYHNRNEKLFF.

This chain connects TRBV30 to TRBJ1-4; weak D call: TRBD1 (6 bases). CDR3 length: 15 residues. CDR1 and CDR2 from the germline V gene are GTSNPN and SVGIG (reference sequence). Deletions cut 5 bases from V and 8 bases from J, with 21 bases between. The DNA of the CDR3 is TGTGCCTGGGCTGCTACAGGGAGTGGGGGAGAAAAACTGTTTTTT. It translates to CAWAATGSGGEKLFF.

This chain uses TRBV7-2 with TRBJ2-1, with a possible D match to TRBD1 (5 bases). This CDR3 region has 12 residues. V lost 5 bases, J lost 8 bases, and 10 bases lay in between. Germline V lookup: CDR1 SGHTA, CDR2 FQGNSA. The CDR3 spells CASSNTGHEQFF. In DNA form, the CDR3 reads TGTGCCAGCAGCAACACAGGTCATGAGCAGTTCTTC.

The V and J genes are TRBV6-1 and TRBJ1-4; D is ambiguous. Germline V gene data show CDR1 as MNHNS and CDR2 as SASEGT. Trimming removed 4 bases at V and 3 bases at J, with 15 bases between. This CDR3 comprises 16 residues. The CDR3 DNA sequence: TGTGCCAGCAGTGTTTCCGGGTCGCCCGCTAATGAAAAACTGTTTTTT. Protein: CASSVSGSPANEKLFF.

This chain joins TRBV24-1 and TRBJ2-2; D may be TRBD1 (5 bases). Trimming cost V 0 bases and J 14 bases, with 12 bases left between them. CDR3 length: 13 amino acids. Germline-derived CDR1 and CDR2 are KGHDR and SFDVKD. CDR3 DNA sequence: TGTGCCACCAGTGATTTGCGGGCAGGGAAACTGTTTTTT. Protein product: CATSDLRAGKLFF.

The chain couples TRBV9 to TRBJ2-1; TRBD2 matches 8 bases. The CDR3 consists of 12 residues. CDR1 and CDR2 (germline): SGDLS, YYNGEE. V was pared by 3 bases and J by 12 bases, with 5 bases of the junction left unmatched. The CDR3 bases are TGTGCCAGCAGCGGCCCCCGGGGGGGGCAGTTCTTC. Amino acid sequence: CASSGPRGGQFF.

The rearrangement joins TRBV7-9 to TRBJ2-7, with D perhaps matching TRBD2 (6 bases). Germline CDR1 is SEHNR and CDR2 is FQNEAQ (reference sequence). V was pared by 7 bases and J by 5 bases, with 18 bases between. This CDR3 has 14 amino acids. CDR3: CASNTAGTADEQYF. The CDR3 nucleotides are TGTGCCAGCAACACCGCGGGGACCGCCGACGAGCAGTACTTC. Full variable domain (remainder filled in from reference TRBV7-9 and TRBJ2-7): DTGVSQNPRHKITKRGQNVTFRCDPISEHNRLYWYRQTLGQGPEFLTYFQNEAQLEKSRLLSDRFSAERPKGSFSTLEIQRTEQGDSAMYLCASNTAGTADEQYFGPGTRLTVT.

J is TRBJ2-7 and V is TRBV7-2; 10 nucleotides agree with TRBD1. The CDR3 has 14 amino acids. V gave up 5 bases and J gave up 4 bases; unmatched junction bases: 5. The germline V gene encodes CDR1 SGHTA and CDR2 FQGNSA. As DNA, the CDR3 is TGTGCCAGCAGCGTTTGGGACAGGGGTTACGAGCAGTACTTC. It specifies CASSVWDRGYEQYF.

The CDR3: CASSPPTGRGGYTF. CDR3 bases: TGTGCCAGCTCACCACCGACAGGTCGGGGAGGCTACACCTTC. The V gene is TRBV18, the J gene TRBJ1-2; TRBD1 might be the D (6 bases). V lost 0 bases to trimming and J lost 8 bases, with 13 bases between them. The V gene's germline CDR1 is KGHSH and CDR2 LQKENI. This CDR3 is 14 amino acids long.

The chain combines TRBV4-3 with TRBJ2-2; possibly TRBD2 for D (6 bases). CDR1 LGHNA and CDR2 YSLEER come from the germline V gene. V was clipped by 2 bases and J by 6 bases, with 31 bases between them. CDR3 length: 21 residues. DNA for the CDR3: TGCGCCAGCAGCCAACAATCGCGCTCGATGGTCGTCTCGGGGGAAGCCGGGGAGCTGTTTTTT. It translates to CASSQQSRSMVVSGEAGELFF.

CDR3 in amino acids: CSAPGQWAAFF. Here the CDR3 DNA reads TGCAGTGCTCCAGGACAGTGGGCCGCTTTCTTT. The chain is built from TRBV20-1 and TRBJ1-1; D is perhaps TRBD1 (6 bases). Germline V CDR1 and CDR2: DFQATT, SNEGSKA (reference sequence). The ends were cut back, 5 bases at V and 11 bases at J, with 15 bases in the middle. This CDR3 spans 11 amino acids.

V usage is TRBV9 and J usage is TRBJ2-1, with 7 bases matching TRBD2. The junction had 4 bases not matched to a gene; V was cut back by 3 bases and J by 4 bases. Germline V gene lookup returns CDR1 SGDLS and CDR2 YYNGEE. This CDR3 spans 14 amino acids. CDR3 DNA: TGTGCCAGCAGCGGGGGACTACCATACAATGAGCAGTTCTTC. The encoded protein is CASSGGLPYNEQFF.

The chain combines TRBV6-5 with TRBJ2-2; 7 bases are shared with TRBD2. From germline, CDR1 is MNHEY and CDR2 SVGAGI. There are 15 residues in the CDR3. Trimming removed 4 bases from V and 2 bases from J; junction bases left unmatched: 4. The DNA for the CDR3 is TGTGCCAGCAGTTCTCCTAGCGGAAACACCGGGGAGCTGTTTTTT. It codes for CASSSPSGNTGELFF.

This sequence joins TRBV9 and TRBJ2-4, with D perhaps TRBD1 (6 bases). The CDR3 is made up of 15 amino acids. Germline V lookup: CDR1 SGDLS, CDR2 YYNGEE. Trimming took off 3 bases at V and 12 bases at J, with 22 bases between the two ends. The CDR3 protein is CASSAQPGHSLNQYF. CDR3 bases: TGTGCCAGCAGCGCTCAACCGGGACATTCCTTAAATCAGTACTTC.

V usage is TRBV3-1 (or the pseudogene TRBV3-2) and J usage is TRBJ2-7; 13 bases agree with TRBD2. CDR1 and CDR2 from the germline V gene are LGHDT and YNNKEL (reference sequence). The CDR3 length is 16 residues. V dropped 2 bases and J dropped 1; count of bases not matched to a gene: 2. The CDR3 region has the DNA TGTGCCAGCAGCCAATGGACTAGCGGGAGATCCTACGAGCAGTACTTC. Its translation is CASSQWTSGRSYEQYF.

The CDR3 DNA sequence: TGTGCCAGCAGCGCTTCTAGCGGGAGTTACAATGAGCAGTTCTTC. This encodes CASSASSGSYNEQFF. The chain is built from TRBV7-2 and TRBJ2-1; 10 bases are a match to TRBD2. The CDR3 covers 15 residues. J gave up 4 bases and V 5 bases, and 5 bases lay outside the gene matches. Per germline, CDR1 SGHTA and CDR2 FQGNSA.

The chain employs TRBV6-5 and TRBJ1-5; unclear D gene. Germline assignment: CDR1 MNHEY and CDR2 SVGAGI. The CDR3 runs 14 residues. V was pared by 8 bases and J by 2 bases, with 13 bases between. The CDR3 DNA is TGTGCCAGCCGAAAAGTTGGGCGCAATCAGCCCCAGCATTTT. Protein: CASRKVGRNQPQHF.

The V call is TRBV2, the J call TRBJ2-7, with 8 nucleotides matching TRBD1. From germline, CDR1 is SNHLY and CDR2 FYNNEI. The CDR3 consists of 13 residues. V lost 6 bases and J lost 6; bases outside the gene matches: 7. CDR3 bases: TGTGCCAGCAGCTTCCAGGGGGCCGGCGAGCAGTACTTC. Amino acid sequence: CASSFQGAGEQYF.

The table lists this clone with a few counts. The chain links TRBV6-1 to TRBJ1-5; perhaps TRBD1 as D (5 bases). Germline V gene data show CDR1 as MNHNS and CDR2 as SASEGT. The CDR3 extends over 16 amino acids. Trimming removed 2 bases from V and 11 bases from J, with 22 bases in between. The CDR3 nucleotides read TGTGCCAGCAGTGAATCAGGATTAGGAGCTAGGACATCCCAGCATTTT. Translating it yields CASSESGLGARTSQHF.

The J gene is TRBJ2-4, the V gene TRBV9; 9 nucleotides line up with TRBD1. The V gene end was trimmed by 3 bases and the J gene end by 0 bases; junction bases not matched to a gene: 4. Germline assignment: CDR1 SGDLS and CDR2 YYNGEE. The CDR3 is 16 residues long. This CDR3 is CASSAGQGIAKNIQYF. CDR3 nucleotide sequence: TGTGCCAGCAGCGCGGGACAGGGAATAGCCAAAAACATTCAGTACTTC.

This clone was counted between two and nine times. The rearrangement links TRBV6-1 to TRBJ2-7, with a weak D call TRBD2 (6 bases). This CDR3 has 18 amino acids. Germline V gene sequence: CDR1 MNHNS, CDR2 SASEGT. The V and J ends lost 0 bases and 4 bases respectively, with 22 bases between them. The CDR3 loop reads CASSEAVYNLGGTYEQYF. The CDR3, as DNA: TGTGCCAGCAGTGAAGCCGTGTACAATCTTGGGGGGACGTACGAGCAGTACTTC.

The rearrangement links TRBV29-1 to TRBJ2-7, with 7 positions matching TRBD2. After removal of 6 bases from V and 7 bases from J, the junction contained 18 bases not matched to a gene. The CDR3 runs 15 residues. Germline-derived CDR1 and CDR2 are SQVTM and ANQGSEA. This CDR3 reads CSVAGVLPRPDEQYF. In DNA, the CDR3 is TGCAGCGTCGCGGGGGTCTTGCCCCGCCCTGATGAGCAGTACTTC.